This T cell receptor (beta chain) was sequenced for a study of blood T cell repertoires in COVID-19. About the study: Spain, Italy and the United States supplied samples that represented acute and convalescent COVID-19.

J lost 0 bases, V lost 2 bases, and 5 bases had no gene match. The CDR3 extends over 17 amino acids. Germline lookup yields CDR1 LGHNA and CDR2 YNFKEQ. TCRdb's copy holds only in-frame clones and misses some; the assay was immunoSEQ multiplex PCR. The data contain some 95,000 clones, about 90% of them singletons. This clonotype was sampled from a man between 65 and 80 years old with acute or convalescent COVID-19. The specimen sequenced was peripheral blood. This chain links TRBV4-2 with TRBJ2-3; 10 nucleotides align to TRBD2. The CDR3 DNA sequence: TGTGCCAGCAGCCAATTAGCGGGGGGATTTAGCACAGATACGCAGTATTTT. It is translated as CASSQLAGGFSTDTQYF.